Listed here is a single T cell receptor beta chain. The sample is drawn from a study of regulatory T cells in long-lasting Graves disease. The TCR beta library used iRepertoire HTBI primers with Arm-PCR amplification of CDR3. TCRdb called the multiplex PCR reads again in MiXCR, with one record for every CDR3 protein. The sample lists around 480,000 distinct CDR3 sequences, about 16% occurring once. Time point specified: newly diagnosed GD, antithyroid drugs for less than 3 months. Preparation of the TCR library used RNA extracted from PBMCs. Trimming took off 11 bases at V and 5 bases at J, with 10 bases between the two ends. The CDR3 has 11 amino acids. Germline CDR1 reads SGHTA; CDR2 reads FQGTGA. This sample also appeared in a second study, on T cells in Graves' hyperthyroidism and ophthalmopathy.

The gene calls are TRBV7-3 and TRBJ2-1; D is possibly TRBD1 (5 bases). The sequencing here drew on peripheral blood mononuclear cells (PBMCs), taken at new diagnosis, from a patient treated with antithyroid drugs. This receptor was taken from a woman aged 40 to 65 with Graves disease. The CDR3 spells CAGHYDNEQFF. CDR3 sequence (DNA): TGTGCCGGACATTACGACAATGAGCAGTTCTTC.